These T cell receptor beta chains were read from a single sample in a study of blood T cell repertoires in COVID-19. The assay was immunoSEQ multiplex PCR, and TCRdb's table has in-frame clones only and misses some. The sample lists around 200,000 clones, over 70% occurring once. The sample was peripheral blood. The source of these receptors is a middle-aged man with active or convalescent COVID-19. Both conserved end residues are part of each CDR3. The D gene is left open where the match is weak. Size is stated for part of the rows, as once, few or many counts, or as a class when the clone is expanded.

v_call,clone_size,d_call,j_call,cdr3_aa,cdr3_nt
TRBV7-8,-,-,TRBJ2-7,CASSPGLSYEQYF,TGTGCCAGCAGCCCGGGACTCTCCTACGAGCAGTACTTC
TRBV27,-,-,TRBJ1-4,CASSLRGNEKLFF,TGTGCCAGCAGTTTAAGGGGAAACGAAAAACTGTTTTTT
TRBV30,-,TRBD1,TRBJ1-1,CAWNQQGVGAFF,TGTGCCTGGAATCAACAGGGGGTCGGGGCTTTCTTT
TRBV11-3,-,-,TRBJ2-7,CASSLATGLRSYEQYF,TGTGCCAGCAGCTTAGCCACAGGGTTGCGCTCCTACGAGCAGTACTTC
TRBV11-3,-,TRBD2,TRBJ2-5,CASSPRTSGGALEETQYF,TGTGCCAGCAGCCCTAGGACTAGCGGGGGGGCTTTGGAAGAGACCCAGTACTTC
TRBV9,-,TRBD1,TRBJ1-1,CASSVATGGVTEAFF,TGTGCCAGCAGCGTAGCTACAGGGGGGGTTACTGAAGCTTTCTTT
TRBV9,-,-,TRBJ2-3,CASSVDSSITSTDTQYF,TGTGCCAGCAGCGTAGATTCCTCGATAACTAGCACAGATACGCAGTATTTT
TRBV5-1,-,-,TRBJ2-7,CASSLDIRGTYEQYF,TGCGCCAGCAGCTTGGATATTAGGGGGACCTACGAGCAGTACTTC
TRBV11-3,-,TRBD1,TRBJ1-1,CASRNPTGDSTEAFF,TGTGCCAGCAGAAATCCGACAGGGGATAGCACTGAAGCTTTCTTT
TRBV11-3,few,-,TRBJ1-1,CASSLDLGARGGEAFF,TGTGCCAGCAGCTTAGATCTTGGAGCGAGGGGAGGTGAAGCTTTCTTT
TRBV25-1,-,TRBD1,TRBJ1-5,CASSEGGQMNQPQHF,TGTGCCAGCAGTGAGGGGGGACAGATGAATCAGCCCCAGCATTTT
TRBV19,few,TRBD1,TRBJ2-3,CASSATGGADTQYF,TGTGCCAGTAGTGCGACAGGGGGCGCAGATACGCAGTATTTT
TRBV27,once,-,TRBJ2-6,CASSLSPSGANVLTF,TGTGCCAGCAGTTTATCTCCTTCTGGGGCCAACGTCCTGACTTTC
TRBV18,-,-,TRBJ1-1,CASSPTRDTEAFF,TGTGCCAGCTCACCCACCCGGGACACTGAAGCTTTCTTT
TRBV10-3,-,-,TRBJ2-3,CAISVIRSTDTQYF,TGTGCCATCAGTGTAATACGGAGCACAGATACGCAGTATTTT
TRBV4-2,few,-,TRBJ1-2,CASSRDTLNGYTF,TGTGCCAGCAGCCGAGACACTCTGAATGGCTACACCTTC
TRBV30,-,TRBD2,TRBJ2-3,CAWSGSGGTDTQYF,TGTGCCTGGAGTGGGAGCGGGGGGACAGATACGCAGTATTTT
TRBV6-1,-,-,TRBJ2-2,CASSEAGRTGELFF,TGTGCCAGCAGTGAAGCGGGGCGGACCGGGGAGCTGTTTTTT
TRBV30,-,TRBD1,TRBJ2-7,CAWSPQDRGSHREQYF,TGTGCCTGGAGTCCCCAGGACAGGGGATCCCACCGCGAGCAGTACTTC
TRBV12-3/TRBV12-4,-,-,TRBJ2-1,CASSSGRGEQFF,TGTGCCAGCAGTTCTGGGAGGGGGGAGCAGTTCTTC
TRBV5-4,few,TRBD1,TRBJ2-7,CASSSQGASYEQYF,TGTGCCAGCAGCTCGCAGGGGGCCTCCTACGAGCAGTACTTC
TRBV19,-,TRBD1,TRBJ1-5,CASSITGTGYSNQPQHF,TGTGCCAGTAGTATAACCGGGACAGGGTATAGCAATCAGCCCCAGCATTTT
TRBV28,-,-,TRBJ2-7,CASSFGGSSYEQYF,TGTGCCAGCAGTTTCGGCGGCTCTTCCTACGAGCAGTACTTC
TRBV19,-,-,TRBJ1-2,CASSIGAGANYGYTF,TGTGCCAGTAGTATAGGGGCGGGAGCTAACTATGGCTACACCTTC
TRBV5-1,-,TRBD2,TRBJ2-5,CASSRSSGSQETQYF,TGCGCCAGCAGCCGTTCGAGCGGGAGCCAAGAGACCCAGTACTTC
TRBV11-3,-,-,TRBJ2-7,CASSLRGYEQYF,TGTGCCAGCAGCTTAAGGGGCTACGAGCAGTACTTC
TRBV11-3,-,-,TRBJ1-1,CASGQGLNTEAFF,TGTGCCAGCGGGCAGGGGCTGAACACTGAAGCTTTCTTT
TRBV6-6,-,TRBD1,TRBJ1-2,CASSKGTGFYGYTF,TGTGCCAGCAGCAAGGGGACAGGGTTCTATGGCTACACCTTC
TRBV11-2,-,TRBD2,TRBJ2-7,CASRKGLAGYEQYF,TGTGCCAGCAGGAAGGGACTAGCGGGTTACGAGCAGTACTTC
TRBV28,-,TRBD1,TRBJ1-2,CASSSFKGQGAGYTF,TGTGCCAGCAGTTCCTTCAAAGGACAGGGGGCAGGCTACACCTTC
TRBV7-7,-,TRBD1,TRBJ2-2,CASSRQGTGELFF,TGTGCTAGCAGCCGACAGGGGACCGGGGAGCTGTTTTTT
TRBV6-1,-,-,TRBJ2-7,CASSMDGTSYEQYF,TGTGCCAGCAGCATGGACGGGACTTCCTACGAGCAGTACTTC
TRBV5-4,-,TRBD1,TRBJ1-2,CASSPLLGPPTGSNYGYTF,TGTGCCAGCAGCCCCCTCTTGGGCCCTCCGACAGGGTCTAACTATGGCTACACCTTC
TRBV6-5,-,TRBD2,TRBJ2-3,CASKRLAGTDTQYF,TGTGCCAGCAAGCGACTAGCGGGCACAGATACGCAGTATTTT
TRBV7-8,-,-,TRBJ1-1,CASTSLSAVPGGNTEAFF,TGTGCCAGCACCTCATTGAGTGCGGTCCCTGGAGGGAACACTGAAGCTTTCTTT
TRBV6-2/TRBV6-3,-,TRBD2,TRBJ2-7,CASSYSLRGVLHEQYF,TGTGCCAGCAGTTACTCGTTGCGGGGGGTTCTTCACGAGCAGTACTTC
TRBV2,-,TRBD2,TRBJ2-1,CASSQTSGNSGGFF,TGTGCCAGCAGCCAGACTAGCGGGAACTCCGGGGGGTTCTTC
TRBV30,-,-,TRBJ1-4,CAWSEAGLDEKLFF,TGTGCCTGGAGTGAGGCAGGGTTGGATGAAAAACTGTTTTTT
TRBV7-9,-,-,TRBJ2-7,CASSSSGYEQYF,TGTGCCAGCAGCTCCTCAGGGTACGAGCAGTACTTC
TRBV4-1,-,TRBD1,TRBJ2-5,CASSQRQGAFEETQYF,TGCGCCAGCAGCCAACGACAGGGAGCTTTCGAAGAGACCCAGTACTTC
TRBV18,-,TRBD2,TRBJ2-3,CASSPPRGLADTDTQYF,TGTGCCAGCTCACCCCCAAGGGGACTAGCGGACACAGATACGCAGTATTTT
TRBV19,-,-,TRBJ2-6,CASSIGAGFAGANVLTF,TGTGCCAGTAGTATTGGGGCAGGGTTTGCTGGGGCCAACGTCCTGACTTTC
TRBV9,-,TRBD1,TRBJ2-7,CASSPWTGRGDEQYF,TGTGCCAGCAGCCCATGGACAGGCCGAGGGGACGAGCAGTACTTC
TRBV7-2,-,-,TRBJ1-1,CASSLGGVNTEAFF,TGTGCCAGCAGCTTAGGCGGTGTGAACACTGAAGCTTTCTTT
TRBV27,-,TRBD1,TRBJ2-5,CASSLRDRKETQYF,TGTGCCAGCAGTTTAAGGGACAGGAAAGAGACCCAGTACTTC
TRBV7-2,-,-,TRBJ1-6,CASSLWGGNSPLHF,TGTGCCAGCAGCTTATGGGGGGGTAATTCACCCCTCCACTTT
TRBV4-1,-,-,TRBJ2-1,CASSQEGRGGVNNEQFF,TGCGCCAGCAGCCAAGAGGGTAGGGGGGGAGTGAACAATGAGCAGTTCTTC
TRBV18,-,-,TRBJ1-4,CASSPSGNEKLFF,TGTGCCAGCTCACCGTCGGGTAATGAAAAACTGTTTTTT
TRBV27,-,-,TRBJ1-5,CASSPRQGNQPQHF,TGTGCCAGCAGTCCCCGACAGGGCAATCAGCCCCAGCATTTT
TRBV11-2,-,TRBD1,TRBJ2-1,CASRKPDRGNEQFF,TGTGCCAGCCGGAAGCCCGACAGGGGAAATGAGCAGTTCTTC
TRBV7-9,few,TRBD1,TRBJ1-1,CASSFLFTGGPNTEAFF,TGTGCCAGCAGCTTCCTCTTCACAGGGGGCCCGAACACTGAAGCTTTCTTT
TRBV10-3,-,TRBD1,TRBJ1-1,CAIRDRDAEAFF,TGTGCCATCAGAGACAGGGACGCTGAAGCTTTCTTT
TRBV7-3,-,-,TRBJ1-2,CASSLDHQRGYTF,TGTGCCAGCAGCTTAGACCATCAGAGGGGCTACACCTTC
TRBV19,few,TRBD2,TRBJ2-2,CASSINWDYHGELFF,TGTGCCAGTAGTATAAACTGGGACTACCACGGGGAGCTGTTTTTT
TRBV3-1/TRBV3-2,-,-,TRBJ1-4,CASSQVGTNEKLFF,TGTGCCAGCAGCCAAGTCGGGACTAATGAAAAACTGTTTTTT
TRBV6-1,once,TRBD2,TRBJ2-7,CASSEVGAGMGEQYF,TGTGCCAGCAGTGAAGTGGGAGCGGGGATGGGGGAGCAGTACTTC
TRBV18,-,-,TRBJ1-2,CASSPGHLLNYGYTF,TGTGCCAGCTCACCGGGGCATCTCCTCAATTATGGCTACACCTTC
TRBV3-1/TRBV3-2,-,-,TRBJ2-5,CASSQAGGSSETQYF,TGTGCCAGCAGCCAGGCAGGGGGGTCGTCAGAGACCCAGTACTTC
TRBV7-6,-,TRBD1,TRBJ2-3,CASSSWTGVTDTQYF,TGTGCCAGCAGCTCTTGGACAGGAGTCACAGATACGCAGTATTTT